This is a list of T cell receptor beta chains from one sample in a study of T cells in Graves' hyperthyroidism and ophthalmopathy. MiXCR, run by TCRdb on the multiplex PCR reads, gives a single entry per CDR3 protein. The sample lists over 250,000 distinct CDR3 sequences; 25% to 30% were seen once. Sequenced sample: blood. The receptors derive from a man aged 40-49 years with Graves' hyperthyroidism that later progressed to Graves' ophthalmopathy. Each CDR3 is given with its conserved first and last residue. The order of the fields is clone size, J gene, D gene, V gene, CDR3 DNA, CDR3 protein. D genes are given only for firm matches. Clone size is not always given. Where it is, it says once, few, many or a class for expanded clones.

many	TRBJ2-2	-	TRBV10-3	TGTGCCATCAGTGCCATGACCGGGACTCCTAACACCGGGGAGCTGTTTTTT	CAISAMTGTPNTGELFF
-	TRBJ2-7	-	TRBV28	TGTGCCAGCAGGGAATACAGGGATGCTTACGAGCAGTACTTC	CASREYRDAYEQYF
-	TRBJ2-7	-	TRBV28	TGTGCCAGCAGTTTAAACACTGGCTACGAGCAGTACTTC	CASSLNTGYEQYF
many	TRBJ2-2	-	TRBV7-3	TGTGCCAGCAGCCCCTCCGCGGGTCCCGGGGAGCTGTTTTTT	CASSPSAGPGELFF
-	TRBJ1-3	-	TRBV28	TGTGCCAGCTCCGGGCGGTACTCTGGAAACACCATATATTTT	CASSGRYSGNTIYF
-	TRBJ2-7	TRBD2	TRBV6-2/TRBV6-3	TGTGCCAGCCTCCTTAGCGGGACTTACGAGCAGTACTTC	CASLLSGTYEQYF
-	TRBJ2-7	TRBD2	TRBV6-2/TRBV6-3	TGTGCCAGCAGTTACTCCTCCGGGAGGCGGTACGAGCAGTACTTC	CASSYSSGRRYEQYF
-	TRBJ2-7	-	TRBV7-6	TGTGCCAGCAGCATGGAACCCCTCTACGAGCAGTACTTC	CASSMEPLYEQYF
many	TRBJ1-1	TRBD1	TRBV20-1	TGCAGTGCTTACAGGGGGATTGAAGCTTTCTTT	CSAYRGIEAFF
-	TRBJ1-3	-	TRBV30	TGTGCCTGGAGTGTTATTGGAAACACCATATATTTT	CAWSVIGNTIYF
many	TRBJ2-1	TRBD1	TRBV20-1	TGCAGTGCAGATGGGACAGGGGGCTGGAATGAGCAGTTCTTC	CSADGTGGWNEQFF
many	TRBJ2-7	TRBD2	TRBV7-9	TGTGCCAGCAGCTTCCTTAGCGGGAGACCGGGGGAGCAGTACTTC	CASSFLSGRPGEQYF
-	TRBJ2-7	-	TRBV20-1	TGCAGTGCCGGGCGGGGGACAGGCGCCTACGAGCAGTACTTC	CSAGRGTGAYEQYF
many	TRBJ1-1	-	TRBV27	TGTGCCAGCAGTTTCGGGCAGCCAATTCACACTGAAGCTTTCTTT	CASSFGQPIHTEAFF
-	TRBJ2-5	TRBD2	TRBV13	TGTGCCAGCAGCGGTTGGACTAGCGGGGCCGAAGAGACCCAGTACTTC	CASSGWTSGAEETQYF
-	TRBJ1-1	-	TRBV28	TGTGCCAGCAGCAAGACAGACCCCATGAACACTGAAGCTTTCTTT	CASSKTDPMNTEAFF
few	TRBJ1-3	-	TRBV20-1	TGCAGTGCTAGTACGCAGCGGGACACCATATATTTT	CSASTQRDTIYF
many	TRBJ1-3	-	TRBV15	TGTGCCACCAGCAGAGATCGGGTCACTGGAAACACCATATATTTT	CATSRDRVTGNTIYF
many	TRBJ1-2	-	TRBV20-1	TGCAGTGGAGGGGCAGCGGAAGATGGCTACACCTTC	CSGGAAEDGYTF
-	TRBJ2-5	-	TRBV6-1	TGTGCCAGCAGCCACGGAGGGGCACAAGAGACCCAGTACTTC	CASSHGGAQETQYF
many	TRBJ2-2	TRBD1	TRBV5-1	TGCGCCAGCAGCTCGGGACAGGTGATTTCAACCGGGGAGCTGTTTTTT	CASSSGQVISTGELFF
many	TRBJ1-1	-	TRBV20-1	TGCAGCGAGAGGGGAGTGGGCGAAGCTTTCTTT	CSERGVGEAFF
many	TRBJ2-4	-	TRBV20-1	TGCAGTGCTAGTCAGGGAATTACCAAAAACATTCAGTACTTC	CSASQGITKNIQYF
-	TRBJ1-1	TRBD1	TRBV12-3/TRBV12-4	TGTGCCAGCAGTCCGACAGGGTATCGAGCTGAAGCTTTCTTT	CASSPTGYRAEAFF
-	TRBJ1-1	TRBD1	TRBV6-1	TGTGCCAGCAGTACGAGACAGGGAAGTCGTAGCACTGAAGCTTTCTTT	CASSTRQGSRSTEAFF
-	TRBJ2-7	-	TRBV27	TGTGCCAGCAGTTTATCCTCAGGGGAGCAGTACTTC	CASSLSSGEQYF
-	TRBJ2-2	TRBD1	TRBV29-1	TGCAGCGCTGACAGGGAGAACACCGGGGAGCTGTTTTTT	CSADRENTGELFF
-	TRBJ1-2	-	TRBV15	TGTGCCACCAGCAGAGATCGGTATGGCTACACCTTC	CATSRDRYGYTF
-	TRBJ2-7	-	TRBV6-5	TGTGCCAGCAGTTACTCGGACCAGATCGAGCAGTACTTC	CASSYSDQIEQYF
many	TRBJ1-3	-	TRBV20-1	TGCAGTGCTACGCGGGGGGACTACTCTGGAAACACCATATATTTT	CSATRGDYSGNTIYF
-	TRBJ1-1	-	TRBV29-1	TGCAGCGTTGAGTGGGGCGGGGGCTCGAACACTGAAGCTTTCTTT	CSVEWGGGSNTEAFF